This T cell receptor beta chain originates from a study of T cell repertoires in aging, cancer and after chemotherapy. About the study: The full dataset contained about 10 million TCR reads.

TRB rearrangements spanning V, D and J were amplified using mixed TRB-A/B primers. MiXCR, applied by TCRdb to the multiplex PCR reads, yields one record per CDR3 protein. The sample contains fewer than 15,000 distinct CDR3 sequences, 25% to 30% of which appear only once. Of note for this clonotype: Its specificity is not known. A read error may produce the germline difference seen at one junction end.

Notes on the study in general: Median generation probability rose over the chemotherapy interval in each cancer cohort, suggesting rebound thymic output. Thymic emigration or peripheral T cell expansion may be impaired by lymphoid organ infiltration in hematological cancer. Untreated cancer patients had significantly lower blood TCR diversity than age-matched healthy donors.

This CDR3 is 13 amino acids long. Germline values: CDR1 SGHKS, CDR2 YYEKEE (reference sequence). The template was genomic DNA from peripheral blood, not RNA. This receptor was identified in a human donor with a blood cancer. The source material was blood. V is TRBV5-5 and J is TRBJ1-4; perhaps TRBD1 as D (5 bases). CDR3 protein: CASTRGGSEKLFF. The CDR3 DNA sequence: TGCGCCAGCACTCGTGGGGGGAGTGAAAAACTGTTTTTT.